This is a list of T cell receptor beta chains from one sample in a study of cytomegalovirus exposure and HLA in healthy donors. Method: immunoSEQ multiplex PCR; TCRdb's copy keeps in-frame clones and lacks some. Here the sample spans roughly 120,000 clones, 75% to 85% being singletons. Sequencing was done on a sample of PBMCs. These receptors were obtained from a male donor in good health and CMV-seronegative. The CDR3 runs from the conserved cysteine through the conserved F or W. D genes are given only for firm matches. Clone size is given for some rows only: seen once, a few or many times, or a class if the clone is expanded.

TRBJ2-1	once	TRBD2	TRBV7-6	CATTSGSYNEQFF	TGTGCCACCACTAGCGGGAGCTACAATGAGCAGTTCTTC
TRBJ2-5	.	.	TRBV15	CATSRGQEETQYF	TGTGCCACCAGCAGAGGACAGGAAGAGACCCAGTACTTC
TRBJ1-1	.	.	TRBV30	CAWNSPGYKDRTEAFF	TGTGCCTGGAATTCCCCGGGTTATAAAGATCGGACTGAAGCTTTCTTT
TRBJ1-3	.	.	TRBV4-1	CASSHDRQGRNTIYF	TGCGCCAGCAGCCACGACCGCCAGGGCCGAAACACCATATATTTT
TRBJ2-1	.	.	TRBV5-6	CASGNPRNEQFF	TGTGCCAGCGGCAACCCTAGGAATGAGCAGTTCTTC
TRBJ2-2	.	.	TRBV27	CASSLTGPGELFF	TGTGCCAGCAGCCTAACAGGACCCGGGGAGCTGTTTTTT
TRBJ1-2	.	TRBD1	TRBV18	CASSPKGGQDNYGYTF	TGTGCCAGCTCGCCTAAAGGGGGACAGGACAACTATGGCTACACCTTC
TRBJ1-5	.	.	TRBV19	CASSTPRVGNQPQHF	TGTGCCAGTAGTACCCCACGGGTGGGCAATCAGCCCCAGCATTTT
TRBJ1-2	.	.	TRBV30	CAWRAGKGYGYTF	TGTGCCTGGAGGGCAGGGAAAGGCTATGGCTACACCTTC
TRBJ2-7	.	TRBD1	TRBV15	CATSRDRIGQGEYF	TGTGCCACCAGCAGAGATCGGATCGGACAGGGAGAGTACTTC
TRBJ2-7	once	TRBD1	TRBV28	CASGQATYEQYF	TGTGCCAGCGGACAGGCAACCTACGAGCAGTACTTC
TRBJ2-4	once	.	TRBV15	CATSRPFQSRNIQYF	TGTGCCACCAGCAGACCATTTCAATCACGGAACATTCAGTACTTC
TRBJ2-3	once	TRBD1	TRBV5-5	CASSNMTGATDTQYF	TGTGCCAGCAGCAACATGACAGGGGCCACAGATACGCAGTATTTT
TRBJ1-6	.	TRBD1	TRBV7-9	CASSLDRQGNSPLHF	TGTGCCAGCAGCCTAGATCGACAGGGAAATTCACCCCTCCACTTT
TRBJ1-5	few	.	TRBV28	CASSFSAASNQPQHF	TGTGCCAGCAGTTTTTCGGCGGCTAGCAATCAGCCCCAGCATTTT
TRBJ1-6	.	.	TRBV7-2	CASRQPGLNNSPLHF	TGTGCCAGCAGACAACCGGGACTGAATAATTCACCCCTCCACTTT
TRBJ2-1	few	.	TRBV7-9	CASSQGAHTEQTYNEQFF	TGTGCCAGCAGCCAAGGGGCCCATACCGAACAAACCTACAATGAGCAGTTCTTC
TRBJ2-2	.	TRBD2	TRBV18	CASPPIRTSRSGELFF	TGTGCCAGCCCACCAATCCGGACTAGCAGGTCCGGGGAGCTGTTTTTT
TRBJ2-2	.	.	TRBV11-2	CASSLDPQGSDTGELFF	TGTGCCAGCAGCTTAGATCCCCAGGGGAGCGATACCGGGGAGCTGTTTTTT
TRBJ2-7	few	TRBD1	TRBV4-3	CASSQDSGTGGHEQYF	TGCGCCAGCAGCCAAGATTCAGGGACAGGAGGCCACGAGCAGTACTTC
TRBJ2-7	few	.	TRBV6-1	CASMEGARWEQYF	TGTGCCAGCATGGAGGGGGCCCGCTGGGAGCAGTACTTC
TRBJ2-7	.	.	TRBV5-4	CASSSYRDTEQYF	TGTGCCAGCAGCTCGTACAGGGATACCGAGCAGTACTTC
TRBJ2-5	.	.	TRBV5-4	CASSLRQGLPETQYF	TGTGCCAGCAGCTTGAGGCAGGGTCTCCCAGAGACCCAGTACTTC
TRBJ2-7	.	TRBD1	TRBV28	CASSFAMGTGTYEQYF	TGTGCCAGCAGTTTCGCTATGGGGACAGGGACCTACGAGCAGTACTTC
TRBJ2-2	.	.	TRBV30	CAWSVPGGTGELFF	TGTGCCTGGAGTGTACCTGGGGGGACCGGGGAGCTGTTTTTT
TRBJ2-1	.	.	TRBV11-3	CASSTGGSYNEQFF	TGTGCCAGCAGCACCGGTGGCTCCTACAATGAGCAGTTCTTC
TRBJ1-3	.	TRBD1	TRBV4-1	CASAGTGIGNTIYF	TGCGCCAGCGCCGGGACAGGGATAGGAAACACCATATATTTT